The rows below give T cell receptor beta chains drawn from one sample of a study of early T cells in non-severe SARS-CoV-2 infection. TCRdb fed the 5' RACE reads into MiXCR, producing one record per CDR3 protein. The repertoire consists of 70,000 or so distinct CDR3 sequences, with under 15% occurring once and the leading ten covering over 0.95%. Sequenced sample: whole blood. These receptors all stem from an adult who was a healthcare worker with PCR-confirmed SARS-CoV-2 infection or an uninfected control (not recorded which). Both conserved end residues are part of each CDR3. D genes are given only for firm matches. Size is omitted from some rows. Given values are once, few, many or a class for expanded clones.

>TRBV7-2|TRBD1|few|TRBJ2-7
TGTGCCAGCAGCTTACTGACAGGGCCCGAGCAGTACTTC
CASSLLTGPEQYF
>TRBV20-1|.|.|TRBJ2-1
TGCAGTGCTAGAGAGGCCCTGGGATCCCCCTCATACAATGAGCAGTTCTTC
CSAREALGSPSYNEQFF
>TRBV29-1|TRBD1|many|TRBJ2-7
TGCAGCGTGGCGACAGGGGATCTCTACGAGCAGTACTTC
CSVATGDLYEQYF
>TRBV30|TRBD1|many|TRBJ2-7
TGTGCCTGGAACCTTTCCCCAGGGGGAAACTACGAGCAGTACTTC
CAWNLSPGGNYEQYF
>TRBV12-5|TRBD2|many|TRBJ2-7
TGTGCTAGTGGTTTGGTACCGCTAGCGGGGGGCCACGCCTACGAGCAGTACTTC
CASGLVPLAGGHAYEQYF
>TRBV7-2|.|many|TRBJ1-1
TGTGCCAGCAGCCCGAAGACAGGCCTCGGAGCTTTCTTT
CASSPKTGLGAFF
>TRBV28|.|many|TRBJ2-7
TGTGCCAGCAGTCCAGGTCGTGACTACGAGCAGTACTTC
CASSPGRDYEQYF
>TRBV20-1|.|many|TRBJ2-1
TGCAGTGCCCGGGGGTACAATGAGCAGTTCTTC
CSARGYNEQFF
>TRBV7-6|.|many|TRBJ2-1
TGTGCCAGCAGCGATGGGAGGCAGGGGGCCTACAATGAGCAGTTCTTC
CASSDGRQGAYNEQFF
>TRBV7-8|.|many|TRBJ2-6
TGTGCCAGCAGGTTGCGGAATCATTTCAGCGACCGTGGGGCCAACGTCCTGACTTTC
CASRLRNHFSDRGANVLTF
>TRBV18|TRBD1|many|TRBJ1-6
TGTGCCAGCTCACTCGCAGGGGGTGGGGTGAATTCACCCCTCCACTTT
CASSLAGGGVNSPLHF
>TRBV12-3/TRBV12-4|.|many|TRBJ2-7
TGTGCCAGCAGTTTAGCCTCTCCTACAGGGTTGTACGAGCAGTACTTC
CASSLASPTGLYEQYF
>TRBV6-5|TRBD2|many|TRBJ2-7
TGTGCCAGCACCATACTAGCGGGAGGCCTAAGCAGGGAGCAGTACTTC
CASTILAGGLSREQYF
>TRBV11-2|.|few|TRBJ2-4
TGTGCCAGCAGCTCTCTTCAAGTAGGCAAAAACATTCAGTACTTC
CASSSLQVGKNIQYF
>TRBV20-1|TRBD1|.|TRBJ2-5
TGCAGTGCTAGTAGTGGGACAGCCCAAGAGACCCAGTACTTC
CSASSGTAQETQYF
>TRBV28|.|many|TRBJ1-5
TGTGCCAGCACCCGGACAAGCAATCAGCCCCAGCATTTT
CASTRTSNQPQHF
>TRBV20-1|.|.|TRBJ2-5
TGCAGTGCTAGAGATCGTGTGTTTGGAGAGACCCAGTACTTC
CSARDRVFGETQYF
>TRBV5-6|.|many|TRBJ1-1
TGTGCCAGCAGCTTGCTGGGGCAGCCGAACACTGAAGCTTTCTTT
CASSLLGQPNTEAFF
>TRBV29-1|.|.|TRBJ2-7
TGCAGCGTTGGCGTCAGCTCCTACGAGCAGTACTTC
CSVGVSSYEQYF
>TRBV6-1|TRBD1|few|TRBJ2-7
TGTGCCACTCCCGGAAGACAGGGTCTGGCCTACGAGCAGTACTTC
CATPGRQGLAYEQYF
>TRBV28|TRBD2|many|TRBJ2-5
TGTGCCAGCAGTATCCGGACTAGCGGGAGGGGAGTGGAGACCCAGTACTTC
CASSIRTSGRGVETQYF
>TRBV27|TRBD1|.|TRBJ1-4
TGTGCCAGCAGCCGAGACAGGGCGGTTAATGAAAAACTGTTTTTT
CASSRDRAVNEKLFF
>TRBV20-1|TRBD2|many|TRBJ2-1
TGCAGTGCTAGAGAACTAGCGGCCTACAATGAGCAGTTCTTC
CSARELAAYNEQFF
>TRBV13|.|many|TRBJ2-3
TGTGCCAGCAGCTTATCGTTCGAGGGGCGAGATACGCAGTATTTT
CASSLSFEGRDTQYF
>TRBV7-9|.|few|TRBJ2-5
TGTGCCAGCAGCTTATCGGGACGGGTGGAGACCCAGTACTTC
CASSLSGRVETQYF
>TRBV12-3/TRBV12-4|.|many|TRBJ2-3
TGTGCCAGCAGTGGGGCAGGGTCAGATACGCAGTATTTT
CASSGAGSDTQYF
>TRBV29-1|.|.|TRBJ2-3
TGCAGCGTTGAAGATTCTGACCGCACAGATACGCAGTATTTT
CSVEDSDRTDTQYF
>TRBV5-6|.|.|TRBJ1-1
TGTGCCAGCAGCTTGGCCGGGCGATACACTGAAGCTTTCTTT
CASSLAGRYTEAFF
>TRBV7-9|.|many|TRBJ2-2
TGTGCCAGCAGCTTTCCATCGAACACCGGGGAGCTGTTTTTT
CASSFPSNTGELFF
>TRBV19|.|many|TRBJ2-1
TGTGCCAGTGCGCGGGCCACCCCTGGCAATGAGCAGTTCTTC
CASARATPGNEQFF
>TRBV3-1|.|.|TRBJ2-5
TGTGCCAGCAGCCAAGATGGCAGGGAAGAGACCCAGTACTTC
CASSQDGREETQYF
>TRBV12-3/TRBV12-4|.|.|TRBJ1-1
TGTGCCAGCAGTTTAGCCCAACCGGGCCCGAGACAAGCTTTCTTT
CASSLAQPGPRQAFF
>TRBV7-6|TRBD2|many|TRBJ2-2
TGTGCCAGCAGCCTAGGGACTAGCGGGGGGGTATCGAACACCGGGGAGCTGTTTTTT
CASSLGTSGGVSNTGELFF
>TRBV29-1|.|many|TRBJ2-1
TGCAGCGTTGACGACAGCGGCGGGATCCTCTACAATGAGCAGTTCTTC
CSVDDSGGILYNEQFF
>TRBV29-1|TRBD2|once|TRBJ2-5
TGCAGCGTTGATCCGACTAGCGGGAGCCAAGAGACCCAGTACTTC
CSVDPTSGSQETQYF
>TRBV2|.|many|TRBJ2-5
TGTGCCAGCCTTTCTAACCGGGGAACAGAGACCCAGTACTTC
CASLSNRGTETQYF
>TRBV18|.|many|TRBJ2-4
TGTGCCAGCTCACCACCGACGTATGTAGCCAAAAACATTCAGTACTTC
CASSPPTYVAKNIQYF
>TRBV6-2/TRBV6-3|.|.|TRBJ1-5
TGTGCCAGCAATCCCAGGGCGGCGACTCAGCCCCAGCATTTT
CASNPRAATQPQHF
>TRBV29-1|TRBD2|many|TRBJ2-3
TGCAGCGTTTCCCAGACTAGCGGGGGAGATACAGATACGCAGTATTTT
CSVSQTSGGDTDTQYF
>TRBV28|.|many|TRBJ1-2
TGTGCCAGCAGCGTGGGAGGATATGGCTACACCTTC
CASSVGGYGYTF